The source of this T cell receptor (beta chain) is a study of blood T cell repertoires in COVID-19. Study information: COVID-19 samples collected from the United States, Italy and Spain covered acute and convalescent phases.

Participants were aged roughly 18 to 89 years, lived in around 22 US areas, and enrolled virtually. Allocation to cohorts depended on clinical history reported by the participants. Germline CDR1 reads SGHRS; CDR2 reads YFSETQ. Trimming cost V 4 bases and J 2 bases, with 13 bases left between them. The CDR3 totals 14 residues. Sequencing was performed with immunoSEQ multiplex PCR; in TCRdb, only in-frame clones are kept and a portion is missing. Of about 330,000 clones in the sample, under 95% were seen once. This clone was counted a single time. The chain joins TRBV5-1 to TRBJ2-7; perhaps TRBD1 as D (5 bases). The specimen sequenced was PBMCs or T cells enriched from blood (not recorded which). This TCR was recovered from a woman under 40 who had recovered from COVID-19. For the CDR3, the DNA is TGCGCCAGCAGCAAGACAGCCCTTACCTACGAGCAGTACTTC. Protein sequence: CASSKTALTYEQYF.